What follows is one TCR beta chain and its context. Its antigen is undetermined. The sample belongs to a study of spatial heterogeneity in lung cancer. Study-level results: Tumor TCRs that were ubiquitous and expanded showed up in blood more at resection than follow-up.

Germline CDR1 is SGHKS and CDR2 is YYEKEE (reference sequence). There are 13 residues in the CDR3. Trimming left V 7 bases short and J 5 bases short, with 16 bases between. Every TCR cDNA molecule bore its own unique molecular identifier. From the 5' RACE reads, TCRdb called clonotypes with MiXCR, one entry per CDR3 protein. The table shows around 110,000 distinct CDR3 sequences, with 12% occurring only once. Sample time point: blood at routine non-recurrence follow-up after resection. No cells were sorted before sequencing. The whole RNA sequenced was extracted from tumor, nontumor lung or frozen PBMC.

This TCR came from a male donor with early-stage non-small cell lung cancer. Specimen: PBMCs, collected at follow-up. The chain employs TRBV5-5 and TRBJ2-7; no clear D. This CDR3 reads CASGNLVRNEQYF. The CDR3 nucleotides are TGTGCCAGCGGCAATCTCGTTAGGAACGAGCAGTACTTC.